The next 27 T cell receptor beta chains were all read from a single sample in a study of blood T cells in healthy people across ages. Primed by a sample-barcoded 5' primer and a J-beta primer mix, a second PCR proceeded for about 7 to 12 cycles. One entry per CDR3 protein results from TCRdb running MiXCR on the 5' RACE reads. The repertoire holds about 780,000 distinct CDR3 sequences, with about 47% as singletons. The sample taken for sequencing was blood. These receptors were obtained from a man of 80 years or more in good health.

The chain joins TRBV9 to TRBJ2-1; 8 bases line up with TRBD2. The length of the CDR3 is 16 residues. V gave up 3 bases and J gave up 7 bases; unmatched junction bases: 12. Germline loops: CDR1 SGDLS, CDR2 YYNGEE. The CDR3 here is CASSASGSYLKNEQFF. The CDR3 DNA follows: TGTGCCAGCAGCGCCAGCGGGAGTTACCTGAAGAATGAGCAGTTCTTC.

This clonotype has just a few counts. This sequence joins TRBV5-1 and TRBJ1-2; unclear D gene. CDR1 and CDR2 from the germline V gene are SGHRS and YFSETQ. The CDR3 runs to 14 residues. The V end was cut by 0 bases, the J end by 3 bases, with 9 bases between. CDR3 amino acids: CASSLAGYDYGYTF. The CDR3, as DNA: TGCGCCAGCAGCTTGGCTGGATATGACTATGGCTACACCTTC. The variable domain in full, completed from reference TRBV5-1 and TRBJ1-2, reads KAGVTQTPRYLIKTRGQQVTLSCSPISGHRSVSWYQQTPGQGLQFLFEYFSETQRNKGNFPGRFSGRQFSNSRSEMNVSTLELGDSALYLCASSLAGYDYGYTFGSGTRLTVV.

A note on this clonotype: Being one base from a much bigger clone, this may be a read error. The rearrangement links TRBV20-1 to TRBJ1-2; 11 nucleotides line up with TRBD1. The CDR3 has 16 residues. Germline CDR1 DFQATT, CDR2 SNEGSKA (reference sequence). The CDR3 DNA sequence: TGCAGTGCTAGAGATCGGACAGGGGGCACGAACTATGGCAACACCTTC. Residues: CSARDRTGGTNYGNTF.

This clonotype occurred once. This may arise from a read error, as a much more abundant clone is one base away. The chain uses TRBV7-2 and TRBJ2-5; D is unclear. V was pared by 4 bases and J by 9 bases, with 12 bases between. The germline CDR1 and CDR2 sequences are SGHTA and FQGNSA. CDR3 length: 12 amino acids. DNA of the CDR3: TGTGCCAGCAGCTCCTCCTTACGGGCCCAGTACTTC. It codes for CASSSSLRAQYF.

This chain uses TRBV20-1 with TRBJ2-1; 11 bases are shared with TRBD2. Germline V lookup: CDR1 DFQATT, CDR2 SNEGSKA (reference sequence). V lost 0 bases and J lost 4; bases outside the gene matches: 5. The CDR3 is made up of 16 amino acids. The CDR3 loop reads CSARDPRTSGYNEQFF. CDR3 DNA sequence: TGCAGTGCTAGAGATCCGAGGACTAGCGGGTACAATGAGCAGTTCTTC.

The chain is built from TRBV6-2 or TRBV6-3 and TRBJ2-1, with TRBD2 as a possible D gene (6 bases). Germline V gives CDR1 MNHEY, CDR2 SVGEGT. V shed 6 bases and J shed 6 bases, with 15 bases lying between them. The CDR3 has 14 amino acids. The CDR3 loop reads CASRPGGSANEQFF. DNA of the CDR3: TGTGCCAGCAGACCCGGGGGTTCCGCCAATGAGCAGTTCTTC.

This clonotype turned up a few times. The CDR3 nucleotides are TGCGCCAGCGGGCTCGTCTCCTACGAGCAGTACTTC. Translation: CASGLVSYEQYF. The chain is built from TRBV10-2 and TRBJ2-7; D gene unclear. The V gene's germline CDR1 is WSHSY and CDR2 SAAADI. The V and J ends lost 8 bases and 0 bases respectively, with 8 bases between them. The length of the CDR3 is 12 residues.

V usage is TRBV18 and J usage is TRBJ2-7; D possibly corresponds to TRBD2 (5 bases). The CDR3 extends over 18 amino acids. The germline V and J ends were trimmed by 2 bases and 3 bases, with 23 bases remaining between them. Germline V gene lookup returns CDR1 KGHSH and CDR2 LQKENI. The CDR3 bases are TGTGCCAGCTCACCAGGTACCCCTAGGGCGGGTTCGGTCTACGAGCAGTACTTC. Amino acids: CASSPGTPRAGSVYEQYF.

The CDR3 loop reads CASSYFHEQYF. The DNA for the CDR3 is TGTGCCAGCAGTTATTTTCACGAGCAGTACTTC. This rearrangement joins TRBV6-2 or TRBV6-3 to TRBJ2-7; D call uncertain. The V gene lost 3 bases and the J gene lost 5 bases, with 5 bases spanning the gap. This CDR3 spans 11 amino acids. Germline lookup yields CDR1 MNHEY and CDR2 SVGEGT.

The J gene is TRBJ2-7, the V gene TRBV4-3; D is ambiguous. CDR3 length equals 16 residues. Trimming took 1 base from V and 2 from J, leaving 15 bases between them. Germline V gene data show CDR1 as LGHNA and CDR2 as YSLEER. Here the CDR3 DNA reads TGCGCCAGCAGCCAAGGGGGTTTGGGTCTAGCCTACGAGCAGTACTTC. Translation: CASSQGGLGLAYEQYF.

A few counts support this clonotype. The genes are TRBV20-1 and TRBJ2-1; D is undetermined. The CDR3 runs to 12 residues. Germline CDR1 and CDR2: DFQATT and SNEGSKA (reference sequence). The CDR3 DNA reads TGCAGGGCCCAAGGACCCTTCAATGAGCAGTTCTTC. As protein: CRAQGPFNEQFF.

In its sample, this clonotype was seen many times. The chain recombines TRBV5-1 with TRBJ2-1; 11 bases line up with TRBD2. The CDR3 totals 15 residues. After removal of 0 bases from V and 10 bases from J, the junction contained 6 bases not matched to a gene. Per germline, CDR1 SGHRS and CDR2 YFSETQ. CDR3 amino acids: CASSLDGSGREEQFF. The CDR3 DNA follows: TGCGCCAGCAGCTTGGATGGTAGCGGGAGGGAAGAGCAGTTCTTC.

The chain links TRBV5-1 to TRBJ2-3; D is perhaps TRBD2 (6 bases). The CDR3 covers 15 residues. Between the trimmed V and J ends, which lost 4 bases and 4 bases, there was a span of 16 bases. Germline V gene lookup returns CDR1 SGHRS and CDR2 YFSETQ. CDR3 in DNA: TGCGCCAGCAGCAACGTGCAGGGAGGCCCAGATACGCAGTATTTT. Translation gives CASSNVQGGPDTQYF.

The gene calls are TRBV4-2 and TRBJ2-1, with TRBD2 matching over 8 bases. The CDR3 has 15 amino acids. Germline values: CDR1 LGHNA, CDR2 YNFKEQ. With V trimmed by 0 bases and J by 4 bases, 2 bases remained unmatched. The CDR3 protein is CASSQESGSYNEQFF. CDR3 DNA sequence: TGTGCCAGCAGCCAAGAAAGCGGGAGTTACAATGAGCAGTTCTTC.

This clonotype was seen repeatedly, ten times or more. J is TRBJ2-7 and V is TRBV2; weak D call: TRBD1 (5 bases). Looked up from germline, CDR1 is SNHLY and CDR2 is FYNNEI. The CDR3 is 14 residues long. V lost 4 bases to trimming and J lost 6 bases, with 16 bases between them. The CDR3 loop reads CASSALTARSEQYF. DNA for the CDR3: TGTGCCAGCAGTGCTCTGACAGCTCGCTCCGAGCAGTACTTC.

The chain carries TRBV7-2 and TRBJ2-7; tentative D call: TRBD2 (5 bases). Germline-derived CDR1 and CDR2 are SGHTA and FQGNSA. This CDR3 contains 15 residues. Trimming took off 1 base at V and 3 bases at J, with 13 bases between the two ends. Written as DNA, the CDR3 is TGTGCCAGCAGCTTAGATCGGCGGGCTCGCTACGAGCAGTACTTC. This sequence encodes CASSLDRRARYEQYF.

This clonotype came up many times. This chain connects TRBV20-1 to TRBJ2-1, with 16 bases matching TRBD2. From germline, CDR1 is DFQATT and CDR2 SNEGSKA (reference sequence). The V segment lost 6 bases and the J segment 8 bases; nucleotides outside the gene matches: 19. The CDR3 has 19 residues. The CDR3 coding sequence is TGCAGTGCGAATGATGGGACTAGCGGGAGGGCCTCTATCACCGATGAGCAGTTCTTC. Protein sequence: CSANDGTSGRASITDEQFF.

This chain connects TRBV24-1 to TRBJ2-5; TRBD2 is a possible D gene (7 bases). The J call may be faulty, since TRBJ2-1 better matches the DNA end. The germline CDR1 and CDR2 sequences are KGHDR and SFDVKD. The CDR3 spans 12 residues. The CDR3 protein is CATSDRGGTQFF. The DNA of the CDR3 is TGTGCCACCAGTGACAGGGGAGGGACCCAGTTCTTC.

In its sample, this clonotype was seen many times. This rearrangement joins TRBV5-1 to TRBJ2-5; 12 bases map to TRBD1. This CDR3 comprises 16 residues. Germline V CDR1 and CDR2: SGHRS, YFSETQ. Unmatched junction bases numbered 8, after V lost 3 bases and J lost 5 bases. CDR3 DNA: TGCGCCAGCAGCTCCCCCGGGACAGGGGGCGGTGAGACCCAGTACTTC. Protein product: CASSSPGTGGGETQYF.

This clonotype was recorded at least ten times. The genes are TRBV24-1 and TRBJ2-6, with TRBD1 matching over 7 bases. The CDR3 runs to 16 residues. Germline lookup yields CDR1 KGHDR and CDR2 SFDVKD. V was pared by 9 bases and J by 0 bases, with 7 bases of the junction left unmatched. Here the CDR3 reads CATSGTADSGANVLTF. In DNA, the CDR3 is TGTGCCACCTCCGGGACAGCCGACTCTGGGGCCAACGTCCTGACTTTC.

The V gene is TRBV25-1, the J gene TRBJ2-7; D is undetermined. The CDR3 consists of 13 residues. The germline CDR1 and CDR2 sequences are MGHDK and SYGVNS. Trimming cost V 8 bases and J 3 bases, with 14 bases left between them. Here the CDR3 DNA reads TGTGCCAGCGGGCCTGAGGCAGTCTACGAGCAGTACTTC. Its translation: CASGPEAVYEQYF.

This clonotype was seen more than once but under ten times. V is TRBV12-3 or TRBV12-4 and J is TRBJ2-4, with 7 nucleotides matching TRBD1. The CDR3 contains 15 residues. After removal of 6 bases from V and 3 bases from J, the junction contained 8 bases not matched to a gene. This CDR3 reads CASSRTGAVKNIQYF. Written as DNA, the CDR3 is TGTGCCAGCAGCCGTACAGGGGCGGTCAAAAACATTCAGTACTTC.

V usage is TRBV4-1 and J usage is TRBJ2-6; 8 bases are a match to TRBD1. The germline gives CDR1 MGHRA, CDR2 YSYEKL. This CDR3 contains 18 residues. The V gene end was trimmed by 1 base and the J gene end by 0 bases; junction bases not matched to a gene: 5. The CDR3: CASSQVDRAFSGANVLTF. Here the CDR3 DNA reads TGCGCCAGCAGCCAAGTGGACAGGGCCTTCTCTGGGGCCAACGTCCTGACTTTC.

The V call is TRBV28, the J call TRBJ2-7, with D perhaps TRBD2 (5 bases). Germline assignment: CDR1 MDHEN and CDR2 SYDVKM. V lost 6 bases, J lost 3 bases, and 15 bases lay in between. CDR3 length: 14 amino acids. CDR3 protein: CASRVPGSIYEQYF. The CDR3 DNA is TGTGCCAGCAGAGTACCGGGGTCAATCTACGAGCAGTACTTC. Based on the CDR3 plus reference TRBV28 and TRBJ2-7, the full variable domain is DVKVTQSSRYLVKRTGEKVFLECVQDMDHENMFWYRQDPGLGLRLIYFSYDVKMKEKGDIPEGYSVSREKKERFSLILESASTNQTSMYLCASRVPGSIYEQYFGPGTRLTVT.

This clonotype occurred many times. The CDR3 DNA reads as TGTGCCACCAGTGACAACAGCGGGACAGGCACAGATACGCAGTATTTT. Its protein is CATSDNSGTGTDTQYF. The rearrangement uses TRBV24-1 and TRBJ2-3; D possibly matches TRBD1 or TRBD2 (7 bases each). The CDR3 has 16 residues. V was cut by 4 bases and J by 1 base, with 14 bases left in between. Per the germline V gene, CDR1 is KGHDR and CDR2 is SFDVKD.

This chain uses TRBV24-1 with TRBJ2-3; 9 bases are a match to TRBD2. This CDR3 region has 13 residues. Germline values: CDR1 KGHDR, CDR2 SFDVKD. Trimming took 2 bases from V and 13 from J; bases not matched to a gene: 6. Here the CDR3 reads CATSDSLAGKEYF. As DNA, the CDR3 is TGTGCCACCAGTGATTCTCTAGCGGGGAAAGAGTATTTT.

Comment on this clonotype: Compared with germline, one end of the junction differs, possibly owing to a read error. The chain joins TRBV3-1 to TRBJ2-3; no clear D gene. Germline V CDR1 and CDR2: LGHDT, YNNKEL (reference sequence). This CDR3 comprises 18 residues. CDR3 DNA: TGTGCCAGCAGACAAGTACTTGGTCGGGTGCTGTACGAAGATACGCAGTATTTT. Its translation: CASRQVLGRVLYEDTQYF.